A single sample is the source of the 32 T cell receptor beta chains below, sequenced in a study of blood T cell repertoires in COVID-19. TCRdb's copy holds only in-frame clones and misses some; the assay was immunoSEQ multiplex PCR. The sample lists some 250,000 clones, just over 85% occurring once. Sequencing used peripheral blood. The source is a man in his thirties or forties who had recovered from COVID-19.

The chain carries TRBV5-1 and TRBJ2-5; 10 bases align to TRBD1. The trim removed 0 bases at V and 4 bases at J, leaving 3 bases unmatched. CDR3 length: 15 residues. Germline lookup yields CDR1 SGHRS and CDR2 YFSETQ. DNA for the CDR3: TGCGCCAGCAGCTTGGAACGGACAGGGGGAGAGACCCAGTACTTC. Its translation is CASSLERTGGETQYF.

The chain links TRBV10-3 to TRBJ1-3; D gene uncertain. This CDR3 spans 12 amino acids. Looked up from germline, CDR1 is ENHRY and CDR2 is SYGVKD. V was shortened by 4 bases and J by 8 bases, with 9 bases between the two germline ends. The chain's CDR3 is CAISVEGYTIYF. In nucleotides, the CDR3 is TGTGCCATCAGTGTGGAGGGATACACCATATATTTT.

This chain joins TRBV18 and TRBJ2-3; D is uncertain. The ends were cut back, 1 base at V and 0 bases at J, with 5 bases in the middle. This CDR3 has 14 residues. The germline CDR1 and CDR2 sequences are KGHSH and LQKENI. Written as DNA, the CDR3 is TGTGCCAGCTCACCACTGACAAGCACAGATACGCAGTATTTT. It specifies CASSPLTSTDTQYF.

The rearrangement links TRBV6-5 to TRBJ1-1; no definite D call. Trimming removed 5 bases at V and 3 bases at J, with 10 bases between. Germline assignment: CDR1 MNHEY and CDR2 SVGAGI. The CDR3 runs 13 residues. In DNA, the CDR3 is TGTGCCAGCAGTCGCGAACTGGACACTGAAGCTTTCTTT. Translating gives CASSRELDTEAFF.

This chain links TRBV21-1 with TRBJ2-3; the D call TRBD2 from the table was never checked on the DNA. TRBV21-1 has pseudogene status. CDR3 length: 21 amino acids. In nucleotides, the CDR3 is TGTGCCAGCAGTCTCCCTCTTCCGCTAGCGGGGGGGAGTCCCTCGGTGAATACGCAGTATTTT. Encoded protein: CASSLPLPLAGGSPSVNTQYF.

J is TRBJ1-6 and V is TRBV18, with unresolved D. CDR1 and CDR2 (germline): KGHSH, LQKENI. The CDR3 extends over 15 amino acids. Trimming took 3 bases from V and 7 from J, leaving 13 bases between them. The CDR3 region has the DNA TGTGCCAGCTCACCGGGAGGGCGTCAAAATTCACCCCTCCACTTT. Translating it yields CASSPGGRQNSPLHF.

The rearrangement links TRBV10-2 to TRBJ2-7; D possibly corresponds to TRBD1 (6 bases). V was pared by 2 bases and J by 2 bases, with 13 bases between. Germline lookup yields CDR1 WSHSY and CDR2 SAAADI. The CDR3 spans 15 residues. CDR3 sequence: CASSEAQGSPYEQYF. The CDR3 coding sequence is TGCGCCAGCAGTGAGGCACAGGGATCCCCCTACGAGCAGTACTTC.

The V gene is TRBV19, the J gene TRBJ1-5, with D hard to call. The germline V gene encodes CDR1 LNHDA and CDR2 SQIVND (reference sequence). The V end was cut by 6 bases, the J end by 0 bases, with 6 bases between. The CDR3 runs 13 residues. CDR3 sequence (DNA): TGTGCCAGTAGAAAATATAGCAATCAGCCCCAGCATTTT. Protein sequence: CASRKYSNQPQHF.

The chain recombines TRBV5-1 with TRBJ2-7, with 12 bases identical to TRBD2. The ends lost 0 bases at V and 2 bases at J; junction bases unmatched: 0. CDR1 is SGHRS, CDR2 YFSETQ, per germline. This CDR3 comprises 15 residues. The DNA for the CDR3 is TGCGCCAGCAGCTTGGGGACTAGCGGGGCCTACGAGCAGTACTTC. The encoded protein is CASSLGTSGAYEQYF.

This clone came up once. This chain joins TRBV5-1 and TRBJ1-6; no definite D call. V was trimmed by 0 bases and J by 9 bases, leaving 10 bases between them. Looked up from germline, CDR1 is SGHRS and CDR2 is YFSETQ. This CDR3 has 14 residues. The CDR3 sequence is CASSLGSGSSPLHF. The CDR3 bases are TGCGCCAGCAGCTTGGGAAGCGGGAGTTCACCCCTCCACTTT.

The chain combines TRBV4-1 with TRBJ1-1; the match to TRBD1 covers 7 bases. Germline CDR1 MGHRA, CDR2 YSYEKL. The CDR3 sequence is 13 residues long. Trimming cost V 1 base and J 12 bases; bases outside gene matches: 8. CDR3 nucleotide sequence: TGCGCCAGCAGCCAAGCCCGACAGGGTACAACTTTCTTT. It encodes CASSQARQGTTFF.

The rearrangement uses TRBV10-3 and TRBJ2-2, with D tentatively TRBD1 (6 bases). Germline V gene sequence: CDR1 ENHRY, CDR2 SYGVKD. The CDR3 spans 15 residues. Trimming removed 5 bases at V and 4 bases at J, with 14 bases between. The CDR3 region has the DNA TGTGCCATCAGTAAGATGGACAGTTCCACCGGGGAGCTGTTTTTT. It is translated as CAISKMDSSTGELFF.

V and J are TRBV5-8 and TRBJ2-7; the match to TRBD2 covers 7 bases. CDR3 length equals 16 residues. Germline CDR1 is SGHTS and CDR2 is YDEGEE. The V gene end was trimmed by 0 bases and the J gene end by 2 bases; junction bases not matched to a gene: 8. The CDR3 sequence is CASSLGSGGIAYEQYF. In DNA, the CDR3 is TGTGCCAGCAGCTTGGGTTCGGGGGGTATCGCCTACGAGCAGTACTTC.

The chain couples TRBV27 to TRBJ1-5; D perhaps matches TRBD1 (5 bases). Germline V gene data show CDR1 as MNHEY and CDR2 as SMNVEV (reference sequence). The CDR3 spans 15 residues. V was shortened by 1 base and J by 5 bases, with 12 bases between the two germline ends. The CDR3 nucleotides read TGTGCCAGCAGTTTATTCGGGGGAAATCATCAGCCCCAGCATTTT. Translated, it gives CASSLFGGNHQPQHF.

This clone was picked up one time. This chain connects TRBV7-2 to TRBJ1-4; D remains ambiguous. CDR3 length: 16 amino acids. CDR1 SGHTA and CDR2 FQGNSA come from the germline V gene. The V end lost 4 bases, the J end lost 4 bases, and 16 bases lay between the germline ends. The CDR3 coding sequence is TGTGCCAGCAGCTCTCCGGGGAAACTTGATAATGAAAAACTGTTTTTT. Translated: CASSSPGKLDNEKLFF.

This clone was seen once. This chain connects TRBV6-5 to TRBJ1-3; 8 bases are shared with TRBD1. The V segment lost 9 bases and the J segment 0 bases; nucleotides outside the gene matches: 4. Germline V CDR1 and CDR2: MNHEY, SVGAGI. The CDR3 sequence is 14 residues long. CDR3: CASYRGNSGNTIYF. CDR3 sequence (DNA): TGTGCCAGTTACAGGGGGAACTCTGGAAACACCATATATTTT.

The sample holds one count of this clone. The CDR3 DNA is TGCAGTGCTCGTGACCGGGGGTCCACAGATACGCAGTATTTT. It translates to CSARDRGSTDTQYF. The rearrangement joins TRBV20-1 to TRBJ2-3, with D possibly being TRBD2 (6 bases). Trimming took off 5 bases at V and 2 bases at J, with 14 bases between the two ends. From germline, CDR1 is DFQATT and CDR2 SNEGSKA (reference sequence). CDR3 length: 14 amino acids.

This chain connects TRBV9 to TRBJ1-6; possible D gene TRBD1, 6 bases. Germline CDR1 reads SGDLS; CDR2 reads YYNGEE. The CDR3 contains 16 residues. Trimming shortened V by 0 bases and J by 8 bases, and 15 bases separated the two germline ends. CDR3 DNA: TGTGCCAGCAGCGTAGCCGAGACAGGAGCGCATTCACCCCTCCACTTT. The encoded protein is CASSVAETGAHSPLHF.

This CDR3 reads CASSYGGTDLSNYGYTF. The CDR3, as DNA: TGTGCCAGCAGTTACGGGGGGACAGATTTAAGCAACTATGGCTACACCTTC. V and J are TRBV6-2 or TRBV6-3 and TRBJ1-2; 7 bases match TRBD1. Germline-derived CDR1 and CDR2 are MNHEY and SVGEGT. The length of the CDR3 is 17 residues. V dropped 2 bases and J dropped 2; count of bases not matched to a gene: 11.

The chain has TRBV12-2 and TRBJ1-2; the table gives TRBD1 as D, unverified against the DNA. TRBV12-2 is reported as a pseudogene. CDR3 size: 14 residues. The CDR3: CASRCHRDGDGYTF. In nucleotides, the CDR3 is TGTGCAAGTCGCTGCCACAGGGATGGGGATGGCTACACCTTC.

The chain combines TRBV2 with TRBJ2-7; tentatively, D is TRBD1 (6 bases). Germline V gene sequence: CDR1 SNHLY, CDR2 FYNNEI. V lost 7 bases, J lost 2 bases, and 15 bases lay in between. The CDR3 consists of 14 residues. The CDR3, as DNA: TGTGCCAGCAAGGACAGCTCCTCTACCTACGAGCAGTACTTC. This translates into CASKDSSSTYEQYF. The full variable domain, in which reference TRBV2 and TRBJ2-7 provide the parts outside the CDR3, is EPEVTQTPSHQVTQMGQEVILRCVPISNHLYFYWYRQILGQKVEFLVSFYNNEISEKSEIFDDQFSVERPDGSNFTLKIRSTKLEDSAMYFCASKDSSSTYEQYFGPGTRLTVT.

The J gene is TRBJ2-5, the V gene TRBV15; 12 bases match TRBD1. V was clipped by 3 bases and J by 5 bases; unmatched bases: 4. In germline, CDR1 is LNHNV, CDR2 YYDKDF (reference sequence). This CDR3 region has 15 residues. Here the CDR3 DNA reads TGTGCCACCAGCAGGGCGGGACAGGGGGCTGAGACCCAGTACTTC. The encoded protein is CATSRAGQGAETQYF.

This clone was found once. The J gene is TRBJ2-5, the V gene TRBV11-2, with D tentatively TRBD2 (6 bases). V was pared by 4 bases and J by 7 bases, with 16 bases between. Germline V gene data show CDR1 as SGHAT and CDR2 as FQNNGV. The CDR3 runs to 14 residues. The CDR3 nucleotides are TGTGCCAGCAGCTCGGTAGCGGCCCTTTGGACCCAGTACTTC. Translating gives CASSSVAALWTQYF.

This sequence joins TRBV7-2 and TRBJ1-1, with unresolved D. The V gene's germline CDR1 is SGHTA and CDR2 FQGNSA. This CDR3 is 13 amino acids long. The V and J ends lost 3 bases and 8 bases respectively, with 13 bases between them. CDR3 coding DNA: TGTGCCAGCAGCTTCCCGGTGCCTCCCGAAGCTTTCTTT. Translation: CASSFPVPPEAFF.

The chain links TRBV6-2 or TRBV6-3 to TRBJ1-6; weak D call: TRBD1 (5 bases). This CDR3 contains 16 residues. Germline CDR1 and CDR2: MNHEY and SVGEGT. V dropped 6 bases and J dropped 12 bases, with 24 bases sitting between them. In DNA, the CDR3 is TGTGCCAGCAGCCCCCGGGCGGTGGGGCCTTTACGACCCCTCCACTTT. It encodes CASSPRAVGPLRPLHF.

The chain carries TRBV15 and TRBJ1-6, with unresolved D. Germline CDR1 is LNHNV and CDR2 is YYDKDF (reference sequence). CDR3 length: 13 amino acids. Between the trimmed V and J ends, which lost 8 bases and 4 bases, there was a span of 9 bases. CDR3 in DNA: TGTGCCACCGAGAGATCATATAATTCACCCCTCCACTTT. Its protein is CATERSYNSPLHF.

The V and J genes are TRBV28 and TRBJ1-5; 7 nucleotides align to TRBD1. The CDR3 spans 17 residues. V shed 6 bases, J shed 7 bases, and the junction held 18 bases outside the gene matches. Germline values: CDR1 MDHEN, CDR2 SYDVKM. CDR3: CASSEGTGVGERQPQHF. In DNA form, the CDR3 reads TGTGCCAGCAGCGAGGGTACAGGGGTGGGGGAAAGGCAGCCCCAGCATTTT.

To note about this clone: The sample carries other DNA sequences with the same CDR3. The chain has TRBV18 and TRBJ1-1; D is unresolved. The germline gives CDR1 KGHSH, CDR2 LQKENI. V lost 2 bases and J lost 0, with 4 bases in between. This CDR3 contains 13 residues. The chain's CDR3 is CASSPRVNTEAFF. The CDR3 DNA follows: TGTGCCAGCTCACCAAGAGTGAACACTGAAGCTTTCTTT.

The rearrangement uses TRBV29-1 and TRBJ2-1; D perhaps matches TRBD1 (6 bases). This CDR3 comprises 11 residues. The V end lost 6 bases, the J end lost 9 bases, and 12 bases lay between the germline ends. Germline loops: CDR1 SQVTM, CDR2 ANQGSEA. CDR3 bases: TGCAGCGTCCGGACAGAGGGTGAGCAGTTCTTC. Translating gives CSVRTEGEQFF.

The chain recombines TRBV2 with TRBJ2-3, with TRBD2 matching 12 bases. Germline V gene sequence: CDR1 SNHLY, CDR2 FYNNEI. The ends lost 6 bases at V and 4 bases at J; junction bases unmatched: 14. CDR3 size: 18 residues. The CDR3 loop reads CASRGIYWTSGVADTQYF. The CDR3 DNA follows: TGTGCCAGCAGGGGAATCTATTGGACTAGCGGGGTGGCAGATACGCAGTATTTT.

This clone appeared a single time. The V gene is TRBV6-5, the J gene TRBJ1-6, with no clear D. This CDR3 comprises 13 residues. V was cut by 0 bases and J by 7 bases, with 4 bases left in between. Germline V gene lookup returns CDR1 MNHEY and CDR2 SVGAGI. The CDR3 region has the DNA TGTGCCAGCAGTTACTCGCGGAATTCACCCCTCCACTTT. It encodes CASSYSRNSPLHF.

This chain connects TRBV18 to TRBJ1-4, with 7 nucleotides matching TRBD1. This CDR3 is built from 14 residues. CDR1 and CDR2 (germline): KGHSH, LQKENI. After removal of 3 bases from V and 8 bases from J, the junction contained 6 bases not matched to a gene. This CDR3 is CASSPDRAREKLFF. CDR3 in DNA: TGTGCCAGCTCACCTGACAGGGCTCGAGAAAAACTGTTTTTT.